This TCR beta chain was identified in a study of Ad26.COV2.S vaccination and SARS-CoV-2 variants. Overall study: The authors gave Ad26.COV2.S intramuscularly, either once or twice 56 days apart. Notes on the study in general: Vaccinees displayed broader spike-specific TCR repertoires than placebo recipients.

TCRdb keeps only in-frame clones here, not all; method: immunoSEQ multiplex PCR. The table shows 200,000 to 300,000 clones, with around 88% occurring only once. A remark on this clone: The target antigen is unknown.

Trimming stripped 0 bases from V and 3 bases from J, with 8 bases between. This CDR3 has 14 amino acids. Germline V gene lookup returns CDR1 SEHNR and CDR2 FQNEAQ (reference sequence). This sample's treatment: 19 received Ad26.COV2.S at low or high dose, single or two shots; several received placebo; per-sample allocation not given. At day 63 after the first vaccine or placebo injection, samples were drawn. This person who donated was an adult of 18-55 years in Boston. The vaccine antigen was prefusion-stabilized Wuhan SARS-CoV-2 spike. The chain uses TRBV7-9 and TRBJ2-5; D is perhaps TRBD2 (6 bases). The sample was peripheral blood, taken in a trial of Ad26.COV2.S vaccine versus placebo. The clonotype was recovered from a person aged 18-65 years who received the Ad26.COV2.S COVID-19 vaccine or a placebo. The CDR3, as DNA: TGTGCCAGCAGCTTAGCGGGGGGAAAAGAGACCCAGTACTTC. This codes for CASSLAGGKETQYF.